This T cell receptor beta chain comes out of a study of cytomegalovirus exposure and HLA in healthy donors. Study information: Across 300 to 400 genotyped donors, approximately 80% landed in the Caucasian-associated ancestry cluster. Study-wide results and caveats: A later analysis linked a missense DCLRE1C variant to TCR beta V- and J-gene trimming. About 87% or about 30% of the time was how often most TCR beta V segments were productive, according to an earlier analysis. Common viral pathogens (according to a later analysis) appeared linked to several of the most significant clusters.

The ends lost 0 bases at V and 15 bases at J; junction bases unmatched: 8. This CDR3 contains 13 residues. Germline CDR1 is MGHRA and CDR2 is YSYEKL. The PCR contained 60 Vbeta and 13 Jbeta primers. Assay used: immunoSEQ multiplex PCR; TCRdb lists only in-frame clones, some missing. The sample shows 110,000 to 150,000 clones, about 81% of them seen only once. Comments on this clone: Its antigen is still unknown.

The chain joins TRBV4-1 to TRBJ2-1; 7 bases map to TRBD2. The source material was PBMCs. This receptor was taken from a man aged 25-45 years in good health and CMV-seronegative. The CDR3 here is CASSQEGLGGPFF. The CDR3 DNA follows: TGCGCCAGCAGCCAAGAGGGACTGGGAGGGCCGTTCTTC.